These 10 T cell receptor beta chains came from one sample sequenced in a study of Tregs in tolerant kidney transplant recipients. Repertoires were generated with immunoSEQ multiplex PCR, while TCRdb's copy carries only in-frame clones and drops some. Of about 64,000 clones listed, about 90% are singletons. Related graft donors supplied nonmyeloablative bone marrow transplants, and mixed chimerism was transient. This specimen consisted of CD4+ T cells from blood (PBMCs), obtained 6 months after the transplant. These receptors all come from a human patient who received a combined kidney and bone marrow transplant. Some of these T cells may belong to the graft donor.

The chain combines TRBV5-4 with TRBJ2-3, with a weak D call TRBD2 (5 bases). Germline CDR1 SGHNT, CDR2 YYREEE (reference sequence). The CDR3 consists of 15 residues. The V end lost 0 bases, the J end lost 0 bases, and 8 bases lay between the germline ends. CDR3 sequence reads: CASSLERTSTDTQYF. The CDR3 DNA reads TGTGCCAGCAGCTTGGAACGGACTAGCACAGATACGCAGTATTTT.

This clone was detected a few times. This chain uses TRBV11-3 with TRBJ2-1; D is possibly TRBD1 (7 bases). V lost 5 bases to trimming and J lost 2 bases, with 16 bases between them. The CDR3 spans 16 residues. The germline V gene has CDR1 SGHNT and CDR2 YENEEA. CDR3 sequence: CASSGGAGGAYNEQFF. The CDR3 nucleotides read TGTGCCAGCAGCGGAGGGGCAGGGGGAGCCTACAATGAGCAGTTCTTC.

This clone was seen just once. The chain couples TRBV6-5 to TRBJ2-3; the D gene is possibly TRBD2 (5 bases). The V end was cut by 5 bases, the J end by 6 bases, with 12 bases between. Germline-derived CDR1 and CDR2 are MNHEY and SVGAGI. The CDR3 contains 13 residues. The CDR3 sequence is CASSAERRDTQYF. The CDR3 DNA sequence: TGTGCCAGCAGTGCCGAGAGGAGGGATACGCAGTATTTT.

The V and J genes are TRBV18 and TRBJ2-1; TRBD2 matches 11 bases. Germline trimming cut 4 bases from V and 7 bases from J; bases unmatched to any gene: 3. This CDR3 comprises 14 residues. The germline V gene has CDR1 KGHSH and CDR2 LQKENI. The CDR3 DNA sequence: TGTGCCAGCTCACAGCTAGCGGGAGGTAATGAGCAGTTCTTC. Its protein is CASSQLAGGNEQFF.

This clone was observed once. The chain couples TRBV29-1 to TRBJ2-7; 12 bases align to TRBD2. The CDR3 spans 14 residues. Germline trimming cut 3 bases from V and 3 bases from J; bases unmatched to any gene: 3. Looked up from germline, CDR1 is SQVTM and CDR2 is ANQGSEA. The CDR3 DNA reads as TGCAGCGTTGAGACTAGCGGGAGTTACTACGAGCAGTACTTC. This sequence encodes CSVETSGSYYEQYF.

As for this clone: Other DNA sequences in the same sample also yield this CDR3. CDR3 protein: CASSPGQNTEAFF. In DNA form, the CDR3 reads TGTGCCAGCTCACCGGGGCAGAACACTGAAGCTTTCTTT. The gene calls are TRBV18 and TRBJ1-1, with a weak D call TRBD1 (5 bases). Germline V lookup: CDR1 KGHSH, CDR2 LQKENI. V was pared by 3 bases and J by 1 base, with 6 bases between. CDR3 length equals 13 residues.

This rearrangement joins TRBV10-3 to TRBJ2-3; D unresolved. Germline CDR1 and CDR2: ENHRY and SYGVKD. This CDR3 region has 11 residues. V lost 8 bases and J 6 bases, leaving 9 bases between the germline ends. Here the CDR3 reads CAIAFGDTQYF. Here the CDR3 DNA reads TGTGCCATCGCCTTCGGGGATACGCAGTATTTT.

This sequence joins TRBV19 and TRBJ1-5, with D possibly TRBD1 on 6 matching bases. Per germline, CDR1 LNHDA and CDR2 SQIVND (reference sequence). The CDR3 spans 17 residues. Trimming removed 6 bases at V and 0 bases at J, with 18 bases between. CDR3 DNA: TGTGCCAGTAGGACGATAACAGGGACCTTTAGCAATCAGCCCCAGCATTTT. Translating gives CASRTITGTFSNQPQHF.

The chain couples TRBV7-2 to TRBJ2-1, with D perhaps TRBD2 (6 bases). The V end lost 0 bases, the J end lost 2 bases, and 11 bases lay between the germline ends. The V gene's germline CDR1 is SGHTA and CDR2 FQGNSA. The CDR3 contains 16 residues. The CDR3 DNA sequence: TGTGCCAGCAGCTTAGCCCCAGGCGGGGCCTACAATGAGCAGTTCTTC. Its protein is CASSLAPGGAYNEQFF.

The V and J genes are TRBV6-1 and TRBJ2-1; TRBD2 aligns across 13 bases. The CDR3 sequence is 18 residues long. Germline CDR1 and CDR2: MNHNS and SASEGT. V lost 1 base, J lost 2 bases, and 5 bases stayed unmatched. Here the CDR3 reads CASSEELAGGPAYNEQFF. The CDR3 DNA is TGTGCCAGCAGTGAAGAACTAGCGGGGGGGCCGGCCTACAATGAGCAGTTCTTC.